This T cell receptor beta chain was captured in a study of T-cell memory formation after mild COVID-19. Regarding the study as a whole: CM and EM subsets held most contracting CD4+ clones; EMRA held CD8+ ones. For second-wave clones that peaked at day 37, SARS-CoV-2 specificity went unverified.

TCRdb reprocessed the 5' RACE reads via MiXCR and lists one record per CDR3 protein. The sample has 150,000 to 200,000 distinct CDR3 sequences, more than 14% seen once. Germline assignment: CDR1 SGHRS and CDR2 YFSETQ. V shed 2 bases and J shed 3 bases, with 15 bases lying between them. The CDR3 totals 16 residues. A remark on this clonotype: Its antigen remains unknown.

This TCR came from an adult woman who had mild COVID-19 (a few samples of this study predate the infection). Cell type and time point are not known. V usage is TRBV5-1 and J usage is TRBJ2-1, with D possibly being TRBD2 (5 bases). The sample was PBMCs or a T cell subset sorted from them (not recorded which). This CDR3 is CASSLGGNGNYNEQFF. The CDR3 region has the DNA TGCGCCAGCAGCTTAGGTGGGAACGGGAACTACAATGAGCAGTTCTTC.